This is a list of T cell receptor beta chains from one sample in a study of cytomegalovirus exposure and HLA in healthy donors. Assay used: immunoSEQ multiplex PCR; TCRdb lists only in-frame clones, some missing. The table shows about 170,000 clones, with 75% to 85% occurring only once. The sequenced sample consisted of PBMCs. Receptors originate from a man in his thirties or forties in good health and CMV-seropositive. Both conserved end residues are part of each CDR3. The D gene is left open where the match is weak. Expanded clones are given a class, and other clones once, few, many or no size at all.

V	size	D	J	DNA	CDR3
TRBV6-6	.	TRBD1	TRBJ1-1	TGTGCCAGCAAGAACAGGGGGCAGGTGGCGTACACTGAAGCCTTCTTT	CASKNRGQVAYTEAFF
TRBV6-5	.	TRBD1	TRBJ2-3	TGCGCCAGCAGTAGGCCGGGACAGGGTCAGCATACGCAGTATTTT	CASSRPGQGQHTQYF
TRBV5-4	.	.	TRBJ1-2	TGTGCCAGCAGCTTGGGGCGGCCCTATGGCTACACCTTC	CASSLGRPYGYTF
TRBV28	.	TRBD2	TRBJ2-7	TGTGCCAGCAGTTTCCGCCGGGACTATGACGCCTACGAGCAGTACTTC	CASSFRRDYDAYEQYF
TRBV5-1	.	.	TRBJ1-2	TGCGCCAGCAGCTCGGGGGGATCCGAACGGGGCTACACCTTC	CASSSGGSERGYTF
TRBV4-3	.	TRBD2	TRBJ2-7	TGCGCCAGCAGCCCTAGCGGAGCCTACGAGCAGTACTTC	CASSPSGAYEQYF
TRBV10-2	.	.	TRBJ2-2	TGCGCCAGCAGTGAAAACTCAGGGGCCGGGACCGGGGAGCTGTTTTTT	CASSENSGAGTGELFF
TRBV19	.	.	TRBJ1-5	TGTGCCAGTAGTAGCGGGCCTCATAGCAATCAGCCCCAGCATTTT	CASSSGPHSNQPQHF
TRBV5-1	.	.	TRBJ1-1	TGCGCCAGCAGCTTGGGACAGGCGACTGAAGCTTTCTTT	CASSLGQATEAFF
TRBV4-1	.	TRBD2	TRBJ2-1	TGCGCCAGCAGCTTGGGACTAGCCCCCACGACTGAGCAGTTCTTC	CASSLGLAPTTEQFF
TRBV25-1	.	TRBD1	TRBJ2-1	TGTGCCAGCAGTGCTACAGGGGGTGCCTACAATGAGCAGTTCTTC	CASSATGGAYNEQFF
TRBV10-2	.	TRBD2	TRBJ2-7	TGCGCCAGCAGTGAGGGGAGTAGCGGGAGACACGAGCAGTACTTC	CASSEGSSGRHEQYF
TRBV5-1	.	.	TRBJ1-1	TGCGCCAGCAGCTCTTTAGCGAACACTGAAGCTTTCTTT	CASSSLANTEAFF
TRBV19	once	TRBD1	TRBJ2-2	TGTGCCAGTACGAGGGGGCGCACCGGGGAGCTGTTTTTT	CASTRGRTGELFF